The clone carrying this T cell receptor (beta chain) has at least ten counts. It was considered stable Graves' hyperthyroidism when ophthalmopathy did not progress within 18 months. Each diagnosis was grounded in clinical symptoms, serum thyroxine and TRAb, thyroid ultrasound, and orbital computed tomography. This specimen comes from a study of T cells in Graves' hyperthyroidism and ophthalmopathy. Looking at the study overall: Peripheral blood collection took place at initial diagnosis, before any treatment.

Germline loops: CDR1 SGHRS, CDR2 YFSETQ. This CDR3 region has 15 residues. V lost 4 bases to trimming and J lost 2 bases, with 15 bases between them. Regions amplified from RNA transcripts were the TCR beta CDR3 regions. Initially, a first-round RT-PCR of the TCR CDR3 employed the HTBI primer set. TCRdb passed the multiplex PCR reads through MiXCR, listing each CDR3 protein once. The sample lists about 210,000 distinct CDR3 sequences, about 15% occurring once. The chain recombines TRBV5-1 with TRBJ2-5; D uncertain. Sequenced sample: blood. The TCR originated in a man aged 50-59 years with Graves' hyperthyroidism. CDR3 protein: CASSLQTGMQETQYF. In DNA, the CDR3 is TGCGCCAGCAGCCTGCAGACGGGCATGCAAGAGACCCAGTACTTC. Supplemented by reference TRBV5-1 and TRBJ2-5, the full variable domain reads KAGVTQTPRYLIKTRGQQVTLSCSPISGHRSVSWYQQTPGQGLQFLFEYFSETQRNKGNFPGRFSGRQFSNSRSEMNVSTLELGDSALYLCASSLQTGMQETQYFGPGTRLLVL.